The present T cell receptor (beta chain) was sequenced within a study of monozygotic twins with inflammatory bowel disease. General study findings and limits: Limited statistical power may explain no repertoire similarity difference between concordant and discordant twins. Relative clonotype sharing with others was diminished in IBD patients versus healthy twins, particularly with disease activity.

Eight separate reactions per sample yielded the cDNA. TCRdb processed the 5' RACE reads again and assigns one entry to each CDR3 protein, with no DNA. This sample's clone table lists 150,000 to 200,000 distinct CDR3 sequences. About this clonotype: Its target is not known.

Each donor supplied roughly 2.4 ml of blood. The receptor comes from a human donor with ulcerative colitis or Crohn's disease, or a healthy co-twin of an affected twin (not recorded which). The sequenced material came from blood.

The CDR3 sequence: CASSRGTGVNYGYTF. The chain employs TRBV19 and TRBJ1-2; TCRdb indicates TRBD1, and absent DNA this call remains unverified. The germline V gene has CDR1 LNHDA and CDR2 SQIVND (reference sequence). The CDR3 has 15 residues.